The present T cell receptor beta chain was sequenced within a study of T-cell reconstitution after alpha-beta-depleted transplantation in children. Study results and limitations: Some patients' high day-60 TCRbeta diversity was attributed to recipient cells surviving conditioning. Several hundred graft clones that had expanded were reportedly the source of alpha-beta T cells about two months after transplant.

A remark on this clonotype: Its antigen is still unknown.

Unique molecular identifiers were incorporated when the TCRbeta library was constructed. TCRdb reprocessed the PCR reads with MiXCR, giving one entry per CDR3 protein. The table records 440,000 or so distinct CDR3 sequences, over 40% of them present only once. The CDR3 totals 15 residues. Germline loops: CDR1 SGDLS, CDR2 YYNGEE. V was cut by 3 bases and J by 0 bases, with 12 bases left in between. The V gene is TRBV9, the J gene TRBJ2-5; D not certain. The TCR was taken from a girl aged 2-10 years with aplastic anemia, due to receive a stem cell transplant. This specimen consisted of PBMCs, obtained before TCRalphabeta/CD19-depleted stem cell transplant. CDR3 region: CASSASDGYQETQYF. The CDR3 DNA follows: TGTGCCAGCAGCGCGTCGGATGGCTACCAAGAGACCCAGTACTTC.